The following is a T cell receptor (beta chain) sequence with its context. Its antigen is unidentified. The sample belongs to a study of early T cells in non-severe SARS-CoV-2 infection. Study overall: The input, bulk RNA from unsorted whole blood, was sequenced, and chains were unpaired.

Individual cDNA molecules received unique molecular identifiers during library preparation. MiXCR, applied by TCRdb to the 5' RACE reads, yields one record per CDR3 protein. In the table there are 70,000 to 95,000 distinct CDR3 sequences, 14% to 15% of which are singletons. The CDR3 extends over 17 amino acids. The germline V gene has CDR1 LGHDT and CDR2 YNNKEL (reference sequence). Trimming removed 6 bases at V and 1 base at J, with 21 bases between. Overall study results and limits: Anti-spike CD8 specificities were favored by VDJdb matching, whose results missed private and CD4 specificities.

The clonotype comes from an adult who was a healthcare worker with PCR-confirmed SARS-CoV-2 infection or an uninfected control (not recorded which). Specimen: whole blood. This chain connects TRBV3-1 to TRBJ1-1; D is perhaps TRBD1 (5 bases). CDR3 residues: CASSPIRGIYGNTEAFF. Here the CDR3 DNA reads TGTGCCAGCAGTCCCATACGGGGGATATATGGGAACACTGAAGCTTTCTTT. Drawing the rest from reference TRBV3-1 and TRBJ1-1, the complete variable domain is DTAVSQTPKYLVTQMGNDKSIKCEQNLGHDTMYWYKQDSKKFLKIMFSYNNKELIINETVPNRFSPKSPDKAHLNLHINSLELGDSAVYFCASSPIRGIYGNTEAFFGQGTRLTVV.